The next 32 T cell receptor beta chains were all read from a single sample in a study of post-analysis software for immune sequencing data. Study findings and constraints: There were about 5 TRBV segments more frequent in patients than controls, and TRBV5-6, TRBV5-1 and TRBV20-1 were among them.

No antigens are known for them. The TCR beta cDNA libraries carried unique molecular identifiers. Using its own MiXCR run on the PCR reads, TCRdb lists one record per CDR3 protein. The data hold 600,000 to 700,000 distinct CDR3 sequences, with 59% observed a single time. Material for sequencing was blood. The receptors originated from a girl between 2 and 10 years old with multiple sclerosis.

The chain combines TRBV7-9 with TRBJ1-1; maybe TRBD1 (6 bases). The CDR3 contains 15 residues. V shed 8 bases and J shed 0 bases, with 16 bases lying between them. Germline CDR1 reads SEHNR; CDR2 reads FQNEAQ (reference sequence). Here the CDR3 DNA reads TGTGCCAGCCGGCGGGACACCCAAATGAACACTGAAGCTTTCTTT. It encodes CASRRDTQMNTEAFF.

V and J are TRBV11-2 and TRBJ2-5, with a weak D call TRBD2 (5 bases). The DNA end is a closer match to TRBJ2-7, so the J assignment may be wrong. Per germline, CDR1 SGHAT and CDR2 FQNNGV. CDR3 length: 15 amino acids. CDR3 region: CASREGLWEMDEQYF. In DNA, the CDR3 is TGTGCCAGCAGGGAAGGGTTGTGGGAGATGGACGAGCAGTACTTC.

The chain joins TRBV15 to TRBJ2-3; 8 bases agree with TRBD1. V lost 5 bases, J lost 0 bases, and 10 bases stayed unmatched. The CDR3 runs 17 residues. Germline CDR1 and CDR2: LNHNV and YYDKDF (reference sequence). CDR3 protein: CATSERGTGSSTDTQYF. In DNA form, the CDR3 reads TGTGCCACCAGCGAACGTGGGACAGGATCTAGCACAGATACGCAGTATTTT. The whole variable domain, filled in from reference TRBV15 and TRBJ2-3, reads DAMVIQNPRYQVTQFGKPVTLSCSQTLNHNVMYWYQQKSSQAPKLLFHYYDKDFNNEADTPDNFQSRRPNTSFCFLDIRSPGLGDTAMYLCATSERGTGSSTDTQYFGPGTRLTVL.

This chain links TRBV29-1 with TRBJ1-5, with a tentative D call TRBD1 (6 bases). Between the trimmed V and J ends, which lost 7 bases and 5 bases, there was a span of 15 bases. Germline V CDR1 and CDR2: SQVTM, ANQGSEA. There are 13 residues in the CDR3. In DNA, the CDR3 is TGCAGCGCCGCAGGGGAATTGGATCAGCCCCAGCATTTT. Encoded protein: CSAAGELDQPQHF.

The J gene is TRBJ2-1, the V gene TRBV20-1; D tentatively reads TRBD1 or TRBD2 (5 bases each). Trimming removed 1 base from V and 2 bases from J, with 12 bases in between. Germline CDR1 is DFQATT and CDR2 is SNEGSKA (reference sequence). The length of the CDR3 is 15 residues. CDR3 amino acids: CSARGFGTPYNEQFF. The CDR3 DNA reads TGCAGTGCTAGAGGTTTCGGGACGCCCTACAATGAGCAGTTCTTC.

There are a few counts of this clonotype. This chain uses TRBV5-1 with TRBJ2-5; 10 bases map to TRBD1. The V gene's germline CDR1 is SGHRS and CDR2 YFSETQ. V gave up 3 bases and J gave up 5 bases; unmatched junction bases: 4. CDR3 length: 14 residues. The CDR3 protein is CASSSDRGHETQYF. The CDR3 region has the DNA TGCGCCAGCAGCTCCGACAGGGGGCATGAGACCCAGTACTTC.

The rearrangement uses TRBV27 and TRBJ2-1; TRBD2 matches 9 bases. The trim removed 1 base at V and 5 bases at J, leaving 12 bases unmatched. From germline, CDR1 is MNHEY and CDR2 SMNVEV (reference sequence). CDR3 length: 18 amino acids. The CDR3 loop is CASSLYARRERGDNEQFF. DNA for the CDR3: TGTGCCAGCAGTTTATACGCCCGGAGGGAGCGGGGGGACAATGAGCAGTTCTTC.

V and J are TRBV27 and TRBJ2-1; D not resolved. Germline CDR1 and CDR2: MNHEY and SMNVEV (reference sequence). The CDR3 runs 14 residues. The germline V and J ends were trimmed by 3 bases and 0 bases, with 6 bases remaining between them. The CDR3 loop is CASSFTISYNEQFF. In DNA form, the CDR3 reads TGTGCCAGCAGTTTTACTATCTCCTACAATGAGCAGTTCTTC.

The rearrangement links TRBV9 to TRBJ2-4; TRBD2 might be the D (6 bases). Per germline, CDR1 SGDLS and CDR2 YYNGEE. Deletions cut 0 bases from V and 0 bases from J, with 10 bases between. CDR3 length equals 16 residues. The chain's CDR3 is CASSVAGTLAKNIQYF. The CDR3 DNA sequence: TGTGCCAGCAGCGTAGCGGGGACTCTAGCCAAAAACATTCAGTACTTC.

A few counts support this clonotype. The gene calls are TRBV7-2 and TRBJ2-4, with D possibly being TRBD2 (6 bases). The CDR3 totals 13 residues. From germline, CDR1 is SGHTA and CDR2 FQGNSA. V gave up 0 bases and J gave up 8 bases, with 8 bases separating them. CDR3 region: CASSLAGGDIQYF. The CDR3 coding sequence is TGTGCCAGCAGCTTAGCGGGGGGAGACATTCAGTACTTC.

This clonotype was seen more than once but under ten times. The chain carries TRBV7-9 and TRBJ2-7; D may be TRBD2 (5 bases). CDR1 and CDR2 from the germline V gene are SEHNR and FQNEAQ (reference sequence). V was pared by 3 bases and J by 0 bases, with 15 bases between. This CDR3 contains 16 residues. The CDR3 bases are TGTGCCAGCAGCTTCCCCGTAAACACTAGCTCCTACGAGCAGTACTTC. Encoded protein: CASSFPVNTSSYEQYF.

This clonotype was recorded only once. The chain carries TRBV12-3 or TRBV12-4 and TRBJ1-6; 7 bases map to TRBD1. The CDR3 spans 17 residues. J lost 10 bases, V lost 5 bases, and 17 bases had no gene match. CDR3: CASSLALGKQGDSPLHF. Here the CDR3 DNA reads TGTGCCAGCAGTCTCGCCCTCGGGAAGCAGGGGGACTCACCCCTCCACTTT.

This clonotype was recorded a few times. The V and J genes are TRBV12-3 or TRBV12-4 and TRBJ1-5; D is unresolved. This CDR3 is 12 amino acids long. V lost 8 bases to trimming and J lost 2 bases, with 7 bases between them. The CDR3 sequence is CASCGGNQPQHF. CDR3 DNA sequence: TGTGCCAGCTGTGGGGGCAATCAGCCCCAGCATTTT.

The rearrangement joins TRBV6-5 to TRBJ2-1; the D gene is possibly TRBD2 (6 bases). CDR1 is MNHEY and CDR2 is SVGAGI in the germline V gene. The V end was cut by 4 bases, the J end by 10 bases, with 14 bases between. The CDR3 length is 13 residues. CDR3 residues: CASSSSRRGEQFF. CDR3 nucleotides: TGTGCCAGCAGTTCCTCGAGGCGGGGCGAGCAGTTCTTC.

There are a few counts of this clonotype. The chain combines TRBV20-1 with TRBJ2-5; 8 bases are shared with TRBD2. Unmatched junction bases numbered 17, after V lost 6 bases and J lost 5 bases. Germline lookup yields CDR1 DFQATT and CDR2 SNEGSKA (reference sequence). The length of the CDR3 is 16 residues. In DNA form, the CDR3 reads TGCAGTGCCCAAGGGCGGGGGGCTGCGCTTGTGGAGACCCAGTACTTC. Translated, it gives CSAQGRGAALVETQYF.

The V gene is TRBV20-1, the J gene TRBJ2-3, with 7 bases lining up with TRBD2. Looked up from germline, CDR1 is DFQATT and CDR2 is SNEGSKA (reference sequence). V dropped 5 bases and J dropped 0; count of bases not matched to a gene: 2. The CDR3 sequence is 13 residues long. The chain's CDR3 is CSARLASTDTQYF. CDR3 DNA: TGCAGTGCTCGACTAGCTAGCACAGATACGCAGTATTTT.

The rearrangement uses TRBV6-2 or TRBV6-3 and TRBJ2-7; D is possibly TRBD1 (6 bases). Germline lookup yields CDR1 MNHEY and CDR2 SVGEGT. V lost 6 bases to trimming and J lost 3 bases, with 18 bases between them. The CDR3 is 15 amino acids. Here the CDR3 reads CASSQGTQYHYEQYF. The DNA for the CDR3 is TGTGCCAGCAGCCAAGGGACACAATATCACTACGAGCAGTACTTC.

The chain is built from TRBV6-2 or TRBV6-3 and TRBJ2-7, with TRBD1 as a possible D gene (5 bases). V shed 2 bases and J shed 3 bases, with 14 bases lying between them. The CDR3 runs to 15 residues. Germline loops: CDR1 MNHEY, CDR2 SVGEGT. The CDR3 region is CASSYGRATYYEQYF. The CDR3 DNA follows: TGTGCCAGCAGTTACGGCAGGGCCACCTACTACGAGCAGTACTTC.

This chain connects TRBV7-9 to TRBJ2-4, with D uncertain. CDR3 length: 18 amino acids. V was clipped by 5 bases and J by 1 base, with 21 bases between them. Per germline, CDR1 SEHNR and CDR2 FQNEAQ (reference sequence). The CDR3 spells CASSTSPAGPAAKNIQYF. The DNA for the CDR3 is TGTGCCAGCAGCACCTCGCCGGCCGGGCCGGCGGCCAAAAACATTCAGTACTTC.

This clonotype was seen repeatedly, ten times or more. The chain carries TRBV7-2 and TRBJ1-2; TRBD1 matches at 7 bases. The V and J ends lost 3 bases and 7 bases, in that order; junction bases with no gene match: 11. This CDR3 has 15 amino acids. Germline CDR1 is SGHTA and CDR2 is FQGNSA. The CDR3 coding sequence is TGTGCCAGCAGCTTGAAGACAGGGATGGGAGGTGGCTACACCTTC. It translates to CASSLKTGMGGGYTF.

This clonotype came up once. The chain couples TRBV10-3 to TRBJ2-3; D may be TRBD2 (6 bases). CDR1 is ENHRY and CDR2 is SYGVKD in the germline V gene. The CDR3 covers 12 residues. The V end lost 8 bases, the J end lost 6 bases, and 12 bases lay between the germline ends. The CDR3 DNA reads TGTGCCATCGGCGGGGCGGCGGATACGCAGTATTTT. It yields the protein CAIGGAADTQYF.

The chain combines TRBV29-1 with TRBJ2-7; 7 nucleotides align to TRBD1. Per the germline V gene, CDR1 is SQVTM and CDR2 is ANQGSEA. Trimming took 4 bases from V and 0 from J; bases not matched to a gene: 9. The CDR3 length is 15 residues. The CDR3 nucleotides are TGCAGCGTTGTCGACGGCCGGGACAGCTCCTACGAGCAGTACTTC. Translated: CSVVDGRDSSYEQYF.

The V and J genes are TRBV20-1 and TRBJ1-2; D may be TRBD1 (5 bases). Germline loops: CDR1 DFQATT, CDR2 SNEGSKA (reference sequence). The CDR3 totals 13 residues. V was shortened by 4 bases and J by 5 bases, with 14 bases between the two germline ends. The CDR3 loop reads CSAINPGEYGYTF. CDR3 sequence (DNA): TGCAGTGCTATCAATCCGGGGGAGTATGGCTACACCTTC.

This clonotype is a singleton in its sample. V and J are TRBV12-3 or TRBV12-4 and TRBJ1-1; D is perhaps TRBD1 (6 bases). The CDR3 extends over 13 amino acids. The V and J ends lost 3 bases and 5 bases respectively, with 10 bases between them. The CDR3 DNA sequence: TGTGCCAGCAGTTTTTGGGGGGCGACTGAAGCTTTCTTT. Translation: CASSFWGATEAFF.

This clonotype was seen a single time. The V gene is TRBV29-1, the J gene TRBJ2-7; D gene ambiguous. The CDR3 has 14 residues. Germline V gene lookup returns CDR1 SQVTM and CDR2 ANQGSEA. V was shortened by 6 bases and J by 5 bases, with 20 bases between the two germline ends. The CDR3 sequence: CSVPVPQMDHEQYF. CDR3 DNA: TGCAGCGTACCAGTCCCTCAAATGGACCACGAGCAGTACTTC.

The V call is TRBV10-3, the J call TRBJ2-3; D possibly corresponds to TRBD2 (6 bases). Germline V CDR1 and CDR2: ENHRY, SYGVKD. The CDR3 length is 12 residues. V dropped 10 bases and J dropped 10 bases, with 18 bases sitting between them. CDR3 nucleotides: TGTGCCAGTGGAGACTGGGGGGATGCGCAGTATTTT. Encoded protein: CASGDWGDAQYF.

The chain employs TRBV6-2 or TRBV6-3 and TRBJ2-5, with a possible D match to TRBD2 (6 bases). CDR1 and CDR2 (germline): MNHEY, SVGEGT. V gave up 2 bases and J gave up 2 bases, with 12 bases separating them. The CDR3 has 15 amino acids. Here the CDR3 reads CASSYRPGLQETQYF. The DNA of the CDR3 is TGTGCCAGCAGTTACCGACCGGGACTGCAAGAGACCCAGTACTTC.

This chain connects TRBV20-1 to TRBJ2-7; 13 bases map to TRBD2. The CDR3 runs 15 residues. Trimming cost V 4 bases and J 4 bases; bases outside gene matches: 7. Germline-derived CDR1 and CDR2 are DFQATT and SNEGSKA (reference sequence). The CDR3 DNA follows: TGCAGTGCTATAGGGACTAGCGGGAATAGATACGAGCAGTACTTC. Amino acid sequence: CSAIGTSGNRYEQYF.

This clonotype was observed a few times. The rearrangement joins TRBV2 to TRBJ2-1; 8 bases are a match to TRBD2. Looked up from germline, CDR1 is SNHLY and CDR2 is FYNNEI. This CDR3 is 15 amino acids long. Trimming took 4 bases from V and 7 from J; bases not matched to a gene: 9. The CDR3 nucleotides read TGTGCCAGCAGTGCATCCGGGATAGCGGGAAATGAGCAGTTCTTC. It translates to CASSASGIAGNEQFF.

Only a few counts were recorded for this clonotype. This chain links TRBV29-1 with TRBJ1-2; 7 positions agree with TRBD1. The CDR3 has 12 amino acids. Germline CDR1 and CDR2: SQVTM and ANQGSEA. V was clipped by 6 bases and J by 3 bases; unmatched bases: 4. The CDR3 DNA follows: TGCAGCGTGTTCACAGGGGACTATGGCTACACCTTC. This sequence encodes CSVFTGDYGYTF.

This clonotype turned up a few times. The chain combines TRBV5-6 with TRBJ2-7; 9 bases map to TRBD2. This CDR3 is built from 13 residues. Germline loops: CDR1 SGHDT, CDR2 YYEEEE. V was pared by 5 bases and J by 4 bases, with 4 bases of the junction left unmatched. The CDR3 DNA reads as TGTGCCAGCAGTAGACTAGCGGCTTACGAGCAGTACTTC. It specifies CASSRLAAYEQYF.

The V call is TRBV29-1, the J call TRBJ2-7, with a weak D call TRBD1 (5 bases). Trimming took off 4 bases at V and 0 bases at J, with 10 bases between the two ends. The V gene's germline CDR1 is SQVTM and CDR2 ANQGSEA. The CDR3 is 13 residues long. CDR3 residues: CSVARESSYEQYF. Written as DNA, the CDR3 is TGCAGCGTTGCCAGGGAAAGCTCCTACGAGCAGTACTTC.